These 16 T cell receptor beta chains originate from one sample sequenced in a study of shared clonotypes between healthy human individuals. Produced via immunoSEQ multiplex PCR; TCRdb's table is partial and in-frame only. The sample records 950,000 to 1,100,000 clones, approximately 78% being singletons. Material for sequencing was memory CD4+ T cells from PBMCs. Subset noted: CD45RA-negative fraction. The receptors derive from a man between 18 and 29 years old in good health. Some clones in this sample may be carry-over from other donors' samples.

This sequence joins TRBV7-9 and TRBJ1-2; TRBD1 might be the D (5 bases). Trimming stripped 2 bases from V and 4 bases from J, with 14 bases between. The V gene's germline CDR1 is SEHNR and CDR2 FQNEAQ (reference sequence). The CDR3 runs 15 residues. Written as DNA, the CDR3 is TGTGCCAGCAGCTTAATGGGACCGGTCTTCTATGGCTACACCTTC. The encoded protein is CASSLMGPVFYGYTF. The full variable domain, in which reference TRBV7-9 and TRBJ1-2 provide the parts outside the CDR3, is DTGVSQNPRHKITKRGQNVTFRCDPISEHNRLYWYRQTLGQGPEFLTYFQNEAQLEKSRLLSDRFSAERPKGSFSTLEIQRTEQGDSAMYLCASSLMGPVFYGYTFGSGTRLTVV.

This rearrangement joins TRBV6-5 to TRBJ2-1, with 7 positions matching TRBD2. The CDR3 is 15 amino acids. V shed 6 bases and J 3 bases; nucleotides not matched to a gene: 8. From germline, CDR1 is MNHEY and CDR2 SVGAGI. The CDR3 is CASRPTSASYNEQFF. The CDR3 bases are TGTGCCAGCAGGCCTACTAGCGCTAGCTACAATGAGCAGTTCTTC.

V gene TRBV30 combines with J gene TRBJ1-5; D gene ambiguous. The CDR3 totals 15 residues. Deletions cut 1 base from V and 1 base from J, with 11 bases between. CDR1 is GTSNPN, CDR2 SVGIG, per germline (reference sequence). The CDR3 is CAWSGPTASNQPQHF. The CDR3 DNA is TGTGCCTGGAGTGGACCCACAGCAAGCAATCAGCCCCAGCATTTT.

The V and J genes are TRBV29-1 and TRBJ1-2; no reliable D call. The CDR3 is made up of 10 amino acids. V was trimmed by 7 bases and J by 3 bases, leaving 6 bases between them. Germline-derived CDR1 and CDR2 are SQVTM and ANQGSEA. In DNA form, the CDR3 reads TGCAGCGGGGGAGACTATGGCTACACCTTC. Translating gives CSGGDYGYTF. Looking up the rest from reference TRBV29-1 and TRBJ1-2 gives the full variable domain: SAVISQKPSRDICQRGTSLTIQCQVDSQVTMMFWYRQQPGQSLTLIATANQGSEATYESGFVIDKFPISRPNLTFSTLTVSNMSPEDSSIYLCSGGDYGYTFGSGTRLTVV.

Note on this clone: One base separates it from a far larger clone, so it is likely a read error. CDR3 residues: CASSQGQSVKEAFF. CDR3 in DNA: TGTGCCAGCAGCCAAGGACAGAGTGTTAAGGAAGCTTTCTTT. The J gene is TRBJ1-1, the V gene TRBV6-5; the D gene is possibly TRBD1 (6 bases). The V gene lost 6 bases and the J gene lost 8 bases, with 19 bases spanning the gap. The CDR3 spans 14 residues. Germline CDR1 is MNHEY and CDR2 is SVGAGI.

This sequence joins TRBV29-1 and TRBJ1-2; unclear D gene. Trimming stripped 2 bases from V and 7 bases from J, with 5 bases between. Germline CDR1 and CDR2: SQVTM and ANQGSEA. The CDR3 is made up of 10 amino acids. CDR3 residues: CSVESRGYTF. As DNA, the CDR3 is TGCAGCGTTGAAAGTCGTGGCTACACCTTC.

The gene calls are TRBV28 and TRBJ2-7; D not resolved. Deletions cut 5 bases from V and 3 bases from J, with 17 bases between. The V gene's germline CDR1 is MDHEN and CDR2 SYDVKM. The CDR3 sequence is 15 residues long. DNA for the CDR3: TGTGCCAGCAGTCCTGGGCCGAAGGCAAACTACGAGCAGTACTTC. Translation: CASSPGPKANYEQYF.

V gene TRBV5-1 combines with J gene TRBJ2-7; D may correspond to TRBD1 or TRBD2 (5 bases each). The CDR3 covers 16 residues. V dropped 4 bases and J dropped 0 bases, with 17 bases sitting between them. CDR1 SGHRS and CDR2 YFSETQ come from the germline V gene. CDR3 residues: CASSPGTVISSYEQYF. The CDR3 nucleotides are TGCGCCAGCAGCCCGGGGACGGTGATTAGCTCCTACGAGCAGTACTTC.

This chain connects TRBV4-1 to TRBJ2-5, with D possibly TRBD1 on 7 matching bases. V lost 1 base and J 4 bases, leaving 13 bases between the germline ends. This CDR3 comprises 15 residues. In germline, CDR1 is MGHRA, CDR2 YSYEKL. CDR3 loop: CASSQAQGRPETQYF. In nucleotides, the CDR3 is TGCGCCAGCAGCCAAGCACAGGGGAGGCCAGAGACCCAGTACTTC.

CDR3 bases: TGCGCCAGCAGCTTGGTAGGCGGCCCCTCCTACGAGCAGTACTTC. Amino acid sequence: CASSLVGGPSYEQYF. V gene TRBV5-1 combines with J gene TRBJ2-7, with D uncertain. Germline CDR1 and CDR2: SGHRS and YFSETQ. The CDR3 has 15 residues. Between the trimmed V and J ends, which lost 0 bases and 0 bases, there was a span of 10 bases.

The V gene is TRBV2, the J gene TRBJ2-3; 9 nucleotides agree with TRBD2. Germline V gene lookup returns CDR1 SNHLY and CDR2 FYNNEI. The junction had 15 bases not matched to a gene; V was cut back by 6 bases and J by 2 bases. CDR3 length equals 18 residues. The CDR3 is CASRRTSGRNLDTDTQYF. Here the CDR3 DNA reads TGTGCCAGCAGGAGAACGAGCGGGAGGAACCTTGACACAGATACGCAGTATTTT.

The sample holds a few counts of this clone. CDR3 loop: CASSSGGQGYQPQHF. The CDR3 DNA is TGTGCCAGCAGTTCTGGAGGACAGGGCTATCAGCCCCAGCATTTT. The chain employs TRBV28 and TRBJ1-5; 8 bases map to TRBD1. Losses at the gene ends were 4 bases for V and 5 bases for J; bases not matched to a gene: 7. Germline V lookup: CDR1 MDHEN, CDR2 SYDVKM. The CDR3 spans 15 residues.

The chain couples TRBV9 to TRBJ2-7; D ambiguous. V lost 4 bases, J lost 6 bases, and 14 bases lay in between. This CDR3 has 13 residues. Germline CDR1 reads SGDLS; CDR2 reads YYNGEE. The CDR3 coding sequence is TGTGCCAGCAGCCAAGACGGAAGAGGCGAGCAGTACTTC. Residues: CASSQDGRGEQYF.

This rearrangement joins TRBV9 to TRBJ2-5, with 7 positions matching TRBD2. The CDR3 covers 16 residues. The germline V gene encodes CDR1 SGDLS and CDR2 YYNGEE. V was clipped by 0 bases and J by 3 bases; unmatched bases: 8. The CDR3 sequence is CASSVDGRASEETQYF. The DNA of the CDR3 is TGTGCCAGCAGCGTAGATGGGAGGGCGAGCGAAGAGACCCAGTACTTC.

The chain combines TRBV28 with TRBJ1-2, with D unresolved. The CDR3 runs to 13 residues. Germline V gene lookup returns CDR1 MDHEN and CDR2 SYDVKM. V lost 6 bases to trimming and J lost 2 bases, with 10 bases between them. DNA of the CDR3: TGTGCCAGCAGGTCCCCGGAGAACTATGGCTACACCTTC. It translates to CASRSPENYGYTF.

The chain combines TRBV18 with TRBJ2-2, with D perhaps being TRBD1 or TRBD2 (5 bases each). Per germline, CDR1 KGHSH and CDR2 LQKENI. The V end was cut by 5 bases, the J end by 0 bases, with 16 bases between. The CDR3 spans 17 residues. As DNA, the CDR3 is TGTGCCAGCTCATTTTATCCCGGGACGGCGAACACCGGGGAGCTGTTTTTT. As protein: CASSFYPGTANTGELFF. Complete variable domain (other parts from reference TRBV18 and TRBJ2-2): NAGVMQNPRHLVRRRGQEARLRCSPMKGHSHVYWYRQLPEEGLKFMVYLQKENIIDESGMPKERFSAEFPKEGPSILRIQQVVRGDSAAYFCASSFYPGTANTGELFFGEGSRLTVL.